The T cell receptor (beta chain) described here comes from a study of blood T cell repertoires in COVID-19. Whole-study context: The United States, Italy and Spain supplied acute and convalescent COVID-19 samples. T cells, B-cell-depleted T cells, or PBMCs supplied cDNA or gDNA.

Methods used by the authors: Counts of nucleated cells, estimated from reference gene primer amplification, were obtained. This table comes from immunoSEQ multiplex PCR, and its TCRdb copy is limited to in-frame clones, with some not included. The DNA gave D and trimming, while V, J and clone size come from that table. The sample includes some 150,000 clones, about 87% of them seen just once. The V gene's germline CDR1 is SGHNT and CDR2 YYREEE (reference sequence). The CDR3 is 14 residues long. Unmatched junction bases numbered 0, after V lost 0 bases and J lost 5 bases. The sequence derives from a woman older than 75 with acute or convalescent COVID-19. V usage is TRBV5-4 and J usage is TRBJ2-1; TRBD2 matches 9 bases. Sequenced material: peripheral blood. The CDR3 sequence: CASSLGGGDNEQFF. For the CDR3, the DNA is TGTGCCAGCAGCTTGGGCGGGGGGGACAATGAGCAGTTCTTC.